Following are 5 T cell receptor beta chains from one sample sequenced in a study of CD8+ T cells in alopecia areata. TCR sequencing used cDNA made by reverse transcription of extracted RNA. Here immunoSEQ multiplex PCR was the method, and the copy in TCRdb shows in-frame clones only, minus some. Of approximately 180,000 clones listed, just under 60% are singletons. Sequenced material: CD4+ T cells sorted from blood, taken at week 0. These receptors were taken from a human donor with alopecia areata.

The chain joins TRBV19 to TRBJ2-5; 7 bases align to TRBD2. The V gene end was trimmed by 5 bases and the J gene end by 2 bases; junction bases not matched to a gene: 5. This CDR3 contains 14 residues. The germline CDR1 and CDR2 sequences are LNHDA and SQIVND (reference sequence). CDR3 sequence: CASSSSGAQETQYF. CDR3 sequence (DNA): TGTGCCAGTAGTTCAAGCGGGGCGCAAGAGACCCAGTACTTC. The full variable domain, rest sourced from reference TRBV19 and TRBJ2-5, is DGGITQSPKYLFRKEGQNVTLSCEQNLNHDAMYWYRQDPGQGLRLIYYSQIVNDFQKGDIAEGYSVSREKKESFPLTVTSAQKNPTAFYLCASSSSGAQETQYFGPGTRLLVL.

In this sample, this clone turned up a few times. V usage is TRBV19 and J usage is TRBJ1-1, with D unresolved. The germline V and J ends were trimmed by 2 bases and 14 bases, with 12 bases remaining between them. Germline CDR1 and CDR2: LNHDA and SQIVND (reference sequence). The CDR3 runs to 11 residues. The CDR3 region is CASSIHETLFF. As DNA, the CDR3 is TGTGCCAGTAGTATACACGAAACTCTATTCTTT.

In this sample, this clone turned up many times. The V and J genes are TRBV30 and TRBJ1-2, with D unclear. The CDR3 has 13 residues. Trimming left V 4 bases short and J 2 bases short, with 11 bases between. Germline V gives CDR1 GTSNPN, CDR2 SVGIG (reference sequence). DNA for the CDR3: TGTGCCTGGAACTTCGGTGGAAACTATGGCTACACCTTC. Its protein is CAWNFGGNYGYTF.

The chain uses TRBV7-9 and TRBJ2-1; a possible D gene is TRBD2 (7 bases). The V and J ends lost 5 bases and 7 bases respectively, with 15 bases between them. Germline V gene lookup returns CDR1 SEHNR and CDR2 FQNEAQ (reference sequence). The length of the CDR3 is 14 residues. CDR3 coding DNA: TGTGCCAGCAGCCAGCGGGACACCACGAATGAGCAGTTCTTC. Its protein is CASSQRDTTNEQFF.

The rearrangement links TRBV5-1 to TRBJ2-3; 8 nucleotides line up with TRBD1. V shed 4 bases, J shed 2 bases, and the junction held 9 bases outside the gene matches. Germline CDR1 reads SGHRS; CDR2 reads YFSETQ. The CDR3 totals 16 residues. The CDR3 DNA sequence: TGCGCCAGCAGCCTTGACAGGGGTCTTGACACAGATACGCAGTATTTT. Protein sequence: CASSLDRGLDTDTQYF.